This T cell receptor (beta chain) was observed in a study of long-term antiretroviral therapy in people with HIV. Researchers secured at least one pre-ART and at least two post-ART PBMC samples from each donor. Going into DNA extraction, samples held about 0.85-11 million cryopreserved PBMC. Whole-study results and caveats: Clonal expansions arising prior to ART prevailed in the repertoire at every time point. Subsequent to ART, diversity was augmented yet persisted below that of transplant donor controls.

Run at survey level, the immunoSEQ assay was version v3.0. Sequenced by immunoSEQ multiplex PCR; TCRdb stores in-frame clones only, minus some. The table records roughly 14,000 clones, about three quarters of them present only once. As to this clone: Its antigen is not identified.

The sequencing used unsorted PBMCs, collected 1.3 years before starting antiretroviral therapy. The receptor comes from a man aged 40-50 years with HIV.

The CDR3 DNA reads TGTGCCAGCAGCTTAGGGGGGGGACAGGGCTACGAGCAGTACTTC. This gives the protein CASSLGGGQGYEQYF. The chain has TRBV7-9 and TRBJ2-7; TRBD1 aligns across 9 bases. The germline V gene encodes CDR1 SEHNR and CDR2 FQNEAQ (reference sequence). This CDR3 has 15 residues. The V gene end was trimmed by 1 base and the J gene end by 3 bases; junction bases not matched to a gene: 4. The complete variable domain, with remaining parts taken from reference TRBV7-9 and TRBJ2-7, reads DTGVSQNPRHKITKRGQNVTFRCDPISEHNRLYWYRQTLGQGPEFLTYFQNEAQLEKSRLLSDRFSAERPKGSFSTLEIQRTEQGDSAMYLCASSLGGGQGYEQYFGPGTRLTVT.